This T cell receptor beta chain was sequenced during a study of T cell responses to AZD1222 COVID-19 vaccine (dated by TCRdb to 2020 to 2022). Background for the entire study: AZD1222 recipients given second doses at about 4 weeks or at about 12 weeks were pooled, since spike-specific TCR depth and breadth were not found to differ between the two schedules. TCR sequencing was performed for 230 to 250 trial participants, of whom approximately 200 were given two doses of AZD1222 and roughly 25 were given two doses of MenACWY control vaccine. Trial participants were enrolled by age into subgroups of 18-55, 56-69 and 70-plus years, and roughly 160, 29 and 62 TCR-sequenced participants, respectively, were included in these subgroups.

Comments on this clone: This receptor's antigen is unknown. Base qualities are not at hand, and no much larger clone is one base apart.

The CDR3 regions of human TCRbeta chains were subjected to immunosequencing. In the authors' own workflow: Repertoire TCRs were matched against a reference library of SARS-CoV-2-specific TCRs generated with the MIRA antigen-specificity platform. Breadth was defined as the fraction of unique TCRs that were SARS-CoV-2-associated. Depth was defined as the fraction of total T cells that were SARS-CoV-2-associated. Using the MIRA data, each spike-specific TCR was mapped to the spike region that the TCR reacts to and placed in a CD4 or CD8 class. Log10-transformed breadth and depth values were compared by one-way ANOVA with Sidak's multiple comparisons tests. This immuneACCESS table, as held by TCRdb, lists in-frame sequences with V and J called but not all clones. Of the missing ones, under half trace to an unresolved V gene in checked studies; the others have no known cause. Clone size and V and J calls were adopted from that table, with D and trimming inferred from the DNA. For this sample there are under 150,000 clones; roughly 84% appear just once. The biggest ten clones account for approximately 7.5% of the sample.

Overall results and qualifications from the work: After two AZD1222 doses, both the breadth and the depth of spike-specific TCRs were significantly higher than at day 0 and than in MenACWY recipients. Epitopes outside the regions mutated in the B.1.351 and B.1.1.7 variants were reportedly recognized by nearly half of the unique spike-specific TCRs. The 56-69-year group was small, and its depth increase did not reach significance, likely because of low power. Participants were mostly white British and included more females than males, and it was suggested by the authors that clonal diversity may have been underestimated. The whole spike protein was spanned by vaccine-associated CD4 TCRs, and dominant responses were seen in regions 160-218 and 743-854. Because no samples from the day 14 peak response were available, repertoires could be characterized only after the peak T cell response. Conclusions about previously exposed vaccinees are limited, since just five or six AZD1222 recipients were seropositive for SARS-CoV-2 at baseline.

Taken from cysteine to phenylalanine, the CDR3 has 13 residues. Only the CDR3 DNA stays, 39 bases, in frame from base 1. V sheds 3 bases and J sheds 1 base, leaving 6 bases between their ends. The germline V gene (reference sequence) yields LNHDA for CDR1 and SQIVND for CDR2. The time point tag for this specimen amounts to: baseline before first vaccination. Vaccinee samples were obtained from the UK trials COV001 and COV002, which included a single-blind randomized controlled phase 2/3 trial of AZD1222 (ChAdOx1 nCoV-19) in healthy adults. Trial participant PBMC samples were collected at day 0 and day 28 after the second dose for TCRbeta chain sequencing.

This clonotype was obtained from an adult in good health. The input for sequencing was peripheral blood, taken on day 0 of AZD1222 vaccination. The V gene is TRBV19 and the J gene is TRBJ1-2; TRBD1 is a possible D gene, resting on 5 matching bases. The CDR3 amino acid sequence is: CASSIGGNYGYTF. The DNA reads TGTGCCAGTAGTATTGGGGGTAACTATGGCTACACCTTC.